The 9 T cell receptor beta chains listed next were all sequenced from one sample in a study of T-cell reconstitution after alpha-beta-depleted transplantation in children. Researchers prepared the TCRbeta library using unique molecular identifiers, the study reports. One entry per CDR3 protein, called by TCRdb with MiXCR from the PCR reads. Found here are some 110,000 distinct CDR3 sequences, over 9% of them singletons; the top ten hold under 40%. The sample was PBMCs, taken before TCRalphabeta/CD19-depleted stem cell transplant. These receptor sequences come from a boy under 10 years old with acute lymphoblastic leukemia, due to receive a stem cell transplant.

This clonotype was recorded at least ten times. The J gene is TRBJ2-2, the V gene TRBV20-1; 8 positions agree with TRBD2. The length of the CDR3 is 17 residues. The junction had 8 bases not matched to a gene; V was cut back by 0 bases and J by 2 bases. CDR1 DFQATT and CDR2 SNEGSKA come from the germline V gene (reference sequence). CDR3 loop: CSARDQTSGPNTGELFF. The CDR3 bases are TGCAGTGCTAGAGATCAAACTAGCGGACCCAACACCGGGGAGCTGTTTTTT.

The V call is TRBV5-1, the J call TRBJ1-5, with D unclear. The CDR3 sequence is 13 residues long. CDR1 and CDR2 from the germline V gene are SGHRS and YFSETQ. V lost 5 bases to trimming and J lost 6 bases, with 12 bases between them. The CDR3 region is CASRISESQPQHF. As DNA, the CDR3 is TGCGCCAGCAGGATATCAGAATCTCAGCCCCAGCATTTT.

This clonotype was counted ten times or more. The chain links TRBV27 to TRBJ1-1; tentative D call: TRBD1 (6 bases). CDR3 length equals 14 residues. Trimming left V 6 bases short and J 1 base short, with 12 bases between. From germline, CDR1 is MNHEY and CDR2 SMNVEV (reference sequence). The CDR3 loop is CASSLPGQNTEAFF. CDR3 coding DNA: TGTGCCAGCAGCTTACCGGGACAGAACACTGAAGCTTTCTTT.

This chain connects TRBV2 to TRBJ2-2; D unclear. The CDR3 runs to 13 residues. Germline V gene lookup returns CDR1 SNHLY and CDR2 FYNNEI. The V gene lost 8 bases and the J gene lost 5 bases, with 12 bases spanning the gap. CDR3 in DNA: TGTGCCAGCCAGAACAGTTCGACCGGGGAGCTGTTTTTT. Translating gives CASQNSSTGELFF.

The chain couples TRBV28 to TRBJ1-2; TRBD1 is a possible D gene (6 bases). V was trimmed by 4 bases and J by 8 bases, leaving 11 bases between them. The CDR3 covers 12 residues. CDR1 is MDHEN, CDR2 SYDVKM, per germline. Here the CDR3 DNA reads TGTGCCAGCAGTTCGACAGGATGGGGCTACACCTTC. Translated, it gives CASSSTGWGYTF.

This clonotype was observed a handful of times. This chain links TRBV20-1 with TRBJ1-4; a possible D gene is TRBD1 (6 bases). The germline V and J ends were trimmed by 6 bases and 5 bases, with 13 bases remaining between them. Germline CDR1 and CDR2: DFQATT and SNEGSKA (reference sequence). This CDR3 spans 13 amino acids. The chain's CDR3 is CSALGGGNEKLFF. CDR3 coding DNA: TGCAGTGCACTAGGGGGTGGAAATGAAAAACTGTTTTTT.

This chain connects TRBV20-1 to TRBJ2-7; D is uncertain. Germline values: CDR1 DFQATT, CDR2 SNEGSKA (reference sequence). The CDR3 is 17 residues long. Deletions cut 0 bases from V and 6 bases from J, with 24 bases between. DNA of the CDR3: TGCAGTGCTAGAGATGACCCCATGGCAGGCTACAACCCCGAGCAGTACTTC. Residues: CSARDDPMAGYNPEQYF.

The J gene is TRBJ2-3, the V gene TRBV5-4; 7 nucleotides line up with TRBD2. The junction had 5 bases not matched to a gene; V was cut back by 4 bases and J by 0 bases. There are 15 residues in the CDR3. Germline CDR1 reads SGHNT; CDR2 reads YYREEE (reference sequence). As DNA, the CDR3 is TGTGCCAGCAGCCCTCCGGGACTAAGCACAGATACGCAGTATTTT. Its translation is CASSPPGLSTDTQYF.

The chain uses TRBV27 and TRBJ2-1; D is ambiguous. Looked up from germline, CDR1 is MNHEY and CDR2 is SMNVEV (reference sequence). The CDR3 is 13 amino acids. Trimming took off 3 bases at V and 10 bases at J, with 13 bases between the two ends. The CDR3 bases are TGTGCCAGCAGTTTTTATTTGGGAACAGAGCAGTTCTTC. The encoded protein is CASSFYLGTEQFF.